This TCR beta chain was found in a study of blood T cell repertoires in COVID-19 (dated by TCRdb to about 2020). Regarding the study in general: Samples covering the acute and convalescent phases of COVID-19 were provided by collaborators in the United States, Italy and Spain. The material from the prospective study consisted of cDNA or gDNA derived from T cells, B-cell-depleted T cells, or PBMCs. The samples were drawn from two sources: the first 160 participants of the ongoing ImmuneRACE study, and about 1,300 subjects contributed by 6 global collaborators. Nearly every sample came with metadata listing a de-identified subject ID, COVID-19 status, age in years and sex. Subjects who had been exposed to COVID-19, were actively infected with it, or had recovered from it provided the deeply sampled blood TCRbeta repertoires that made up the dataset. The repertoires were released in a freely available public database meant as a resource for research on the immune response to SARS-CoV-2. HLA class I and class II types, where available, came from metadata supplied by the sample provider rather than from assay-based typing. Study-level results and caveats: How much clinical and demographic metadata was included differed by source and by participant, and the metadata was provided uncurated.

The V end gives up 5 bases and the J end 3 bases, leaving 8 bases in the junction not matched to a gene. The CDR3, from cysteine to phenylalanine, totals 16 residues. Of all the DNA, just the CDR3 is kept, 48 bases in frame from base 1. The germline V gene (reference sequence) specifies PRHDT as CDR1 and FYEKMQ as CDR2. Whole blood was collected in K2EDTA tubes by collaborating institutions according to the institutions' own protocols. For TCRbeta analysis, collaborators shipped samples as frozen whole blood, isolated PBMCs, or DNA extracted from either of those sample types. The immunoSEQ Assay, a bias-controlled multiplex PCR, was used to amplify TCRbeta CDR3 regions from genomic DNA. The original methods were these. Nucleated cell counts per sample were estimated from amplification of reference gene primers within the assay. Sequence reads were collapsed and filtered to measure the absolute abundance of every unique TCRbeta CDR3 rearrangement. For each sample, productive Simpson clonality was calculated as the square root of Simpson's diversity index over productive rearrangements. This immuneACCESS table, as held by TCRdb, lists in-frame sequences with V and J called but not all clones. Of the missing ones, under half trace to an unresolved V gene in checked studies; the others have no known cause. V, J and clone size are taken as reported in that table, and D and trimming were inferred from the DNA itself. The sample table lists fewer than 150,000 clones, about nine tenths of them with a count of one. The ten largest make up just under 30% of the sample.

A word on this clone: Its antigen target is currently unknown. Base qualities are not at hand, and no much larger clone is one base apart.

Rearrangement joined TRBV13 to TRBJ2-4, with 9 middle bases fitting TRBD2. The source material was peripheral blood. The origin of this receptor is a woman between 65 and 79 years old with acute or convalescent COVID-19. The CDR3 is CASSERGAGNKNIQYF. In nucleotide form, the sequence is TGTGCCAGCAGCGAGCGGGGGGCCGGGAACAAAAACATTCAGTACTTC. Beyond the CDR3, the reference TRBV13 and TRBJ2-4 genes provide the residues; the full variable domain reads: AAGVIQSPRHLIKEKRETATLKCYPIPRHDTVYWYQQGPGQDPQFLISFYEKMQSDKGSIPDRFSAQQFSDYHSELNMSSLELGDSALYFCASSERGAGNKNIQYFGAGTRLSVL.